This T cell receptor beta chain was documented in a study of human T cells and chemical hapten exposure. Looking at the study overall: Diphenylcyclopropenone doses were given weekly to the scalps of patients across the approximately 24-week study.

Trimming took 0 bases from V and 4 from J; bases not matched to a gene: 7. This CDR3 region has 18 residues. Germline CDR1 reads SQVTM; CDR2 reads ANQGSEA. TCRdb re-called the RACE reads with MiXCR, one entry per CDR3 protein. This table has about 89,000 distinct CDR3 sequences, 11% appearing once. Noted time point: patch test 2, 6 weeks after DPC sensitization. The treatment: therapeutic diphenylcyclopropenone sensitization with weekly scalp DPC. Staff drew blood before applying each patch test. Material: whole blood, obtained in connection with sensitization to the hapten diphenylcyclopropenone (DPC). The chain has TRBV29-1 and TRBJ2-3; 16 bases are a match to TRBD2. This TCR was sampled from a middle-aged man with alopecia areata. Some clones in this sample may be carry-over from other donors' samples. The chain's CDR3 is CSVEDQGLAGGPPDTQYF. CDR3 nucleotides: TGCAGCGTTGAAGATCAGGGACTAGCGGGAGGGCCGCCAGATACGCAGTATTTT.